These 32 T cell receptor beta chains were sequenced from one sample in a study of blood T cell repertoires in COVID-19. Profiled with immunoSEQ multiplex PCR; TCRdb holds only in-frame clones, not every one. The repertoire holds approximately 200,000 clones, with around 85% as singletons. Input material: peripheral blood. All receptors come from a woman in her 50s with acute or convalescent COVID-19.

V and J are TRBV2 and TRBJ1-5, with TRBD1 matching 7 bases. This CDR3 has 14 residues. The V segment lost 5 bases and the J segment 4 bases; nucleotides outside the gene matches: 5. Germline loops: CDR1 SNHLY, CDR2 FYNNEI. The CDR3 DNA reads TGTGCCAGCAGTCAGGGACAGAGAAATCAGCCCCAGCATTTT. Its translation is CASSQGQRNQPQHF.

The rearrangement links TRBV10-3 to TRBJ1-1; TRBD1 agrees at 8 bases. J gave up 6 bases and V 10 bases, and 10 bases lay outside the gene matches. Germline V lookup: CDR1 ENHRY, CDR2 SYGVKD. CDR3 size: 13 residues. CDR3 nucleotide sequence: TGTGCCAGCCGAGGACAGGGTTGGGCTGAAGCTTTCTTT. Its protein is CASRGQGWAEAFF.

Only one count was recorded for this clone. The rearrangement uses TRBV24-1 and TRBJ2-3; D is undetermined. The CDR3 has 13 residues. CDR1 is KGHDR and CDR2 is SFDVKD in the germline V gene. V gave up 6 bases and J gave up 3 bases, with 9 bases separating them. CDR3 sequence: CATSNQATDTQYF. The CDR3 DNA sequence: TGTGCCACCAGTAACCAGGCTACAGATACGCAGTATTTT.

J is TRBJ2-7 and V is TRBV4-2; the match to TRBD1 covers 7 bases. CDR3 length: 14 residues. CDR1 and CDR2 (germline): LGHNA, YNFKEQ. Unmatched junction bases numbered 4, after V lost 3 bases and J lost 2 bases. The CDR3 nucleotides read TGTGCCAGCAGCCAGAGGACAGGACCCTACGAGCAGTACTTC. This codes for CASSQRTGPYEQYF.

The chain recombines TRBV6-6 with TRBJ2-7; D not resolved. V gave up 5 bases and J gave up 5 bases, with 10 bases separating them. The CDR3 is made up of 12 amino acids. Germline-derived CDR1 and CDR2 are MNHNY and SVGAGI (reference sequence). CDR3 bases: TGTGCCAGCAGTCCCGTTCCCGACGAGCAGTACTTC. This encodes CASSPVPDEQYF.

This clone was seen only a few times. V gene TRBV9 combines with J gene TRBJ1-2; tentatively, D is TRBD1 (6 bases). Germline CDR1 reads SGDLS; CDR2 reads YYNGEE. This CDR3 has 15 residues. V was cut by 1 base and J by 8 bases, with 18 bases left in between. In DNA form, the CDR3 reads TGTGCCAGCAGCGTAATGTGGCAGGGGCTGAGCGGCTACACCTTC. This translates into CASSVMWQGLSGYTF. Filled out from reference TRBV9 and TRBJ1-2, the complete variable domain reads DSGVTQTPKHLITATGQRVTLRCSPRSGDLSVYWYQQSLDQGLQFLIQYYNGEERAKGNILERFSAQQFPDLHSELNLSSLELGDSALYFCASSVMWQGLSGYTFGSGTRLTVV.

The rearrangement links TRBV5-5 to TRBJ2-1; D is perhaps TRBD2 (6 bases). The CDR3 totals 14 residues. Trimming pared 4 bases from V and 8 bases from J, leaving 16 bases between. Germline V CDR1 and CDR2: SGHKS, YYEKEE (reference sequence). CDR3: CASSHGLIGDEQFF. CDR3 in DNA: TGTGCCAGCAGCCATGGACTAATTGGGGATGAGCAGTTCTTC.

The J gene is TRBJ2-7, the V gene TRBV3-1 (or the pseudogene TRBV3-2); 8 nucleotides line up with TRBD1. CDR3 length: 18 residues. The ends lost 0 bases at V and 1 base at J; junction bases unmatched: 11. The germline V gene encodes CDR1 LGHDT and CDR2 YNNKEL (reference sequence). CDR3 loop: CASSQDREYRGFSYEQYF. The CDR3 bases are TGTGCCAGCAGCCAAGATCGGGAATACAGGGGGTTTTCCTACGAGCAGTACTTC.

V and J are TRBV6-6 and TRBJ2-5; 8 bases line up with TRBD2. This CDR3 has 17 amino acids. Germline V gives CDR1 MNHNY, CDR2 SVGAGI (reference sequence). With 5 bases clipped from V and 3 bases from J, the junction kept 14 bases outside the gene matches. DNA of the CDR3: TGTGCCAGCAGTCCATTAGCGGGAAATACGATGAAAGAGACCCAGTACTTC. This sequence encodes CASSPLAGNTMKETQYF.

The rearrangement links TRBV11-3 to TRBJ2-1; 8 bases line up with TRBD2. The length of the CDR3 is 16 residues. Trimming at V came to 0 bases and at J to 6 bases, leaving 7 bases not matched to a gene. Germline values: CDR1 SGHNT, CDR2 YENEEA. The CDR3: CASSLDGSAGGNEQFF. Here the CDR3 DNA reads TGTGCCAGCAGCTTAGATGGTAGCGCGGGGGGCAATGAGCAGTTCTTC.

V gene TRBV5-1 combines with J gene TRBJ2-7; 10 bases match TRBD1. V lost 4 bases and J lost 4; bases outside the gene matches: 8. The CDR3 extends over 15 amino acids. Germline CDR1 reads SGHRS; CDR2 reads YFSETQ. The CDR3 spells CASSAGQGSRYEQYF. The CDR3 nucleotides are TGCGCCAGCAGCGCGGGACAGGGGTCCCGATACGAGCAGTACTTC.

V gene TRBV6-5 combines with J gene TRBJ2-3; D is possibly TRBD1 (6 bases). The V and J ends lost 6 bases and 4 bases respectively, with 11 bases between them. In germline, CDR1 is MNHEY, CDR2 SVGAGI. This CDR3 has 13 residues. The CDR3 nucleotides read TGTGCCAGCAGCCTTTCAGGGGCAGATACGCAGTATTTT. Its translation is CASSLSGADTQYF.

This rearrangement joins TRBV29-1 to TRBJ1-2; 10 positions agree with TRBD1. CDR3 length equals 12 residues. Germline values: CDR1 SQVTM, CDR2 ANQGSEA. J gave up 8 bases and V 7 bases, and 7 bases lay outside the gene matches. CDR3 nucleotide sequence: TGCAGCGGGTGGGGACAGGGGACGGGCTACACCTTC. It translates to CSGWGQGTGYTF.

For the CDR3, the DNA is TGTGCCAGCTCACCCCAACCCACACAGTCTGGAAACACCATATATTTT. Residues: CASSPQPTQSGNTIYF. This rearrangement joins TRBV18 to TRBJ1-3; no clear D. CDR3 size: 16 residues. Trimming took 3 bases from V and 1 from J, leaving 13 bases between them. Looked up from germline, CDR1 is KGHSH and CDR2 is LQKENI. The complete variable domain, with remaining parts taken from reference TRBV18 and TRBJ1-3, reads NAGVMQNPRHLVRRRGQEARLRCSPMKGHSHVYWYRQLPEEGLKFMVYLQKENIIDESGMPKERFSAEFPKEGPSILRIQQVVRGDSAAYFCASSPQPTQSGNTIYFGEGSWLTVV.

The gene calls are TRBV11-2 and TRBJ2-7; possible D gene TRBD1, 6 bases. V gave up 2 bases and J gave up 2 bases, with 10 bases separating them. The CDR3 is made up of 14 amino acids. Germline assignment: CDR1 SGHAT and CDR2 FQNNGV. The CDR3 loop is CASSLRGRTYEQYF. In DNA form, the CDR3 reads TGTGCCAGCAGCTTAAGGGGGAGAACCTACGAGCAGTACTTC.

The gene calls are TRBV2 and TRBJ1-1; D call uncertain. In germline, CDR1 is SNHLY, CDR2 FYNNEI. V lost 4 bases, J lost 4 bases, and 16 bases lay in between. The CDR3 is made up of 15 amino acids. CDR3 DNA: TGTGCCAGCAGTGCCGAACAGATCACGAGCACTGAAGCTTTCTTT. It is translated as CASSAEQITSTEAFF.

This sequence joins TRBV11-3 and TRBJ1-6; 10 bases fit TRBD1. J gave up 7 bases and V 1 base, and 1 base lay outside the gene matches. CDR1 is SGHNT and CDR2 is YENEEA in the germline V gene. The CDR3 is made up of 15 amino acids. Here the CDR3 DNA reads TGTGCCAGCAGCTTAGCGGGACAGGGGAATTCACCCCTCCACTTT. Protein: CASSLAGQGNSPLHF.

This chain links TRBV10-3 with TRBJ1-4; tentative D call: TRBD1 (5 bases). V was shortened by 6 bases and J by 4 bases, with 15 bases between the two germline ends. CDR1 and CDR2 (germline): ENHRY, SYGVKD. The CDR3 runs 15 residues. The CDR3 DNA is TGTGCCATCAGCCGAGGAGGGGACCTTAATGAAAAACTGTTTTTT. It codes for CAISRGGDLNEKLFF.

The rearrangement uses TRBV14 and TRBJ2-3; D possibly corresponds to TRBD2 (6 bases). Deletions cut 0 bases from V and 0 bases from J, with 13 bases between. This CDR3 has 17 residues. Germline V lookup: CDR1 SGHDN, CDR2 FVKESK. The CDR3 region is CASSQDWSGSSTDTQYF. Here the CDR3 DNA reads TGTGCCAGCAGCCAAGACTGGAGCGGGTCTAGCACAGATACGCAGTATTTT.

The rearrangement joins TRBV28 to TRBJ1-2; TRBD1 matches at 10 bases. CDR3 length: 14 amino acids. The germline V gene has CDR1 MDHEN and CDR2 SYDVKM. The V gene end was trimmed by 6 bases and the J gene end by 3 bases; junction bases not matched to a gene: 4. The CDR3 loop reads CASSAGQGYYGYTF. In DNA form, the CDR3 reads TGTGCCAGCAGCGCGGGACAGGGGTACTATGGCTACACCTTC.

The V gene is TRBV5-5, the J gene TRBJ2-5; 9 nucleotides agree with TRBD2. Germline assignment: CDR1 SGHKS and CDR2 YYEKEE (reference sequence). This CDR3 has 14 residues. V was pared by 6 bases and J by 5 bases, with 8 bases of the junction left unmatched. The CDR3 region has the DNA TGTGCCAGCACCCCCTTAACTAGCGGGGAGACCCAGTACTTC. It yields the protein CASTPLTSGETQYF. Variable domain in full (rest from reference TRBV5-5 and TRBJ2-5): DAGVTQSPTHLIKTRGQQVTLRCSPISGHKSVSWYQQVLGQGPQFIFQYYEKEERGRGNFPDRFSARQFPNYSSELNVNALLLGDSALYLCASTPLTSGETQYFGPGTRLLVL.

This chain joins TRBV3-1 (or the pseudogene TRBV3-2) and TRBJ1-6; 7 bases fit TRBD1. The length of the CDR3 is 15 residues. Germline-derived CDR1 and CDR2 are LGHDT and YNNKEL (reference sequence). J lost 7 bases, V lost 4 bases, and 7 bases had no gene match. The CDR3 region has the DNA TGTGCCAGCAGCCCTTCGGACAGGCCCAATTCACCCCTCCACTTT. Amino acids: CASSPSDRPNSPLHF.

This chain connects TRBV6-2 or TRBV6-3 to TRBJ2-7; D is perhaps TRBD1 (6 bases). This CDR3 comprises 15 residues. Germline V gene sequence: CDR1 MNHEY, CDR2 SVGEGT. V was shortened by 0 bases and J by 4 bases, with 13 bases between the two germline ends. CDR3 nucleotide sequence: TGTGCCAGCAGTTACTCGGGACAAAGCCTTTACGAGCAGTACTTC. Its translation is CASSYSGQSLYEQYF.

The chain carries TRBV14 and TRBJ1-2; 8 positions match TRBD1. The CDR3 runs to 16 residues. J was trimmed by 2 bases and V by 4 bases; bases with no gene match: 9. Germline V gene lookup returns CDR1 SGHDN and CDR2 FVKESK. The CDR3 coding sequence is TGTGCCAGCAGCCGGCTACAGGGGGAGAGAAACTATGGCTACACCTTC. Amino acids: CASSRLQGERNYGYTF. Combining the CDR3 with reference TRBV14 and TRBJ1-2 gives the whole variable domain EAGVTQFPSHSVIEKGQTVTLRCDPISGHDNLYWYRRVMGKEIKFLLHFVKESKQDESGMPNNRFLAERTGGTYSTLKVQPAELEDSGVYFCASSRLQGERNYGYTFGSGTRLTVV.

The V and J genes are TRBV6-5 and TRBJ1-2, with D possibly being TRBD1 (5 bases). V lost 4 bases and J lost 14, with 20 bases in between. The CDR3 length is 13 residues. The V gene's germline CDR1 is MNHEY and CDR2 SVGAGI. The CDR3 region has the DNA TGTGCCAGCAGTTTCTGGAGGGGTGGTGTGTGGACCTTC. As protein: CASSFWRGGVWTF.

The chain joins TRBV3-1 (or the pseudogene TRBV3-2) to TRBJ2-6; 11 bases agree with TRBD2. The CDR3 is 18 amino acids. Germline CDR1 and CDR2: LGHDT and YNNKEL (reference sequence). Trimming cost V 3 bases and J 0 bases; bases outside gene matches: 4. The CDR3 coding sequence is TGTGCCAGCAGCCAGGGACTAGCGGCCTACTCTGGGGCCAACGTCCTGACTTTC. Translated, it gives CASSQGLAAYSGANVLTF.

This sequence joins TRBV19 and TRBJ1-2, with D perhaps TRBD1 (6 bases). The CDR3 loop spans 12 amino acids. Trimming pared 10 bases from V and 3 bases from J, leaving 12 bases between. The germline CDR1 and CDR2 sequences are LNHDA and SQIVND (reference sequence). The CDR3 here is CATSQGDYGYTF. The DNA of the CDR3 is TGTGCCACCTCACAGGGAGACTATGGCTACACCTTC.

This clone was recorded a few times. The V and J genes are TRBV28 and TRBJ1-5; TRBD1 is a possible D gene (5 bases). The germline CDR1 and CDR2 sequences are MDHEN and SYDVKM. V was cut by 5 bases and J by 0 bases, with 11 bases left in between. The CDR3 extends over 15 amino acids. This chain's CDR3 is CASSQVGVSNQPQHF. CDR3 coding DNA: TGTGCCAGCAGTCAAGTAGGGGTTAGCAATCAGCCCCAGCATTTT.

The chain recombines TRBV6-5 with TRBJ1-2; 7 positions match TRBD1. V was clipped by 2 bases and J by 7 bases; unmatched bases: 13. The CDR3 runs to 16 residues. Germline V gene sequence: CDR1 MNHEY, CDR2 SVGAGI. The CDR3 is CASSYADRVERTGYTF. The CDR3 nucleotides read TGTGCCAGCAGTTACGCTGACAGGGTGGAGCGGACTGGCTACACCTTC.

The rearrangement links TRBV9 to TRBJ2-3, with D hard to call. CDR1 and CDR2 (germline): SGDLS, YYNGEE. Deletions cut 2 bases from V and 0 bases from J, with 4 bases between. This CDR3 is 13 amino acids long. For the CDR3, the DNA is TGTGCCAGCAGCGTGACTAGCACAGATACGCAGTATTTT. It codes for CASSVTSTDTQYF.

This chain uses TRBV12-5 with TRBJ2-1; a possible D gene is TRBD2 (7 bases). V lost 2 bases and J 5 bases, leaving 13 bases between the germline ends. From germline, CDR1 is LGHNT and CDR2 FRNRAP. CDR3 length: 15 amino acids. The CDR3 is CASGLRGGVHNEQFF. The CDR3 bases are TGTGCTAGTGGTTTGAGGGGGGGCGTCCACAATGAGCAGTTCTTC.

In this sample, this clone turned up once. This rearrangement joins TRBV6-2 or TRBV6-3 to TRBJ2-3, with TRBD2 matching 9 bases. V lost 6 bases to trimming and J lost 6 bases; unmatched junction nucleotides: 19. Per the germline V gene, CDR1 is MNHEY and CDR2 is SVGEGT. The CDR3 is 18 residues long. In nucleotides, the CDR3 is TGTGCCAGCAGCCAGCTTCCTATAGGCGGGGGGGCTAAGGATACGCAGTATTTT. This gives the protein CASSQLPIGGGAKDTQYF.